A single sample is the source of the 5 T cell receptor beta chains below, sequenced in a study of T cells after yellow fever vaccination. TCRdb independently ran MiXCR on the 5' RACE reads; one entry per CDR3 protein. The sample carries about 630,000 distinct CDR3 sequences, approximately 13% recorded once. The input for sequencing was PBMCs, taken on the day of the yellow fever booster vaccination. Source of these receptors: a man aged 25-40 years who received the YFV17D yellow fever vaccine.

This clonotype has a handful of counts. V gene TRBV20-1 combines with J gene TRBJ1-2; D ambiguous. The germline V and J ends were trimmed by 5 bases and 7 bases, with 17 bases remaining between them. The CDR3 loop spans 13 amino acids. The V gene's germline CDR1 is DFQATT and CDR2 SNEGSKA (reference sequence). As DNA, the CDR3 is TGCAGTGCTGACCCTACCGAAGTCGGTGGCTACACCTTC. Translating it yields CSADPTEVGGYTF.

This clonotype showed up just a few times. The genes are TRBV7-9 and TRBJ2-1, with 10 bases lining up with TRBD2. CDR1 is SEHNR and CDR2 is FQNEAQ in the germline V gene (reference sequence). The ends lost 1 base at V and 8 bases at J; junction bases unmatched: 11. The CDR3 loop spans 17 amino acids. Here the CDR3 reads CASSLGARSGRADEQFF. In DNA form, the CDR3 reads TGTGCCAGCAGCTTAGGAGCGAGGAGCGGGAGGGCCGATGAGCAGTTCTTC.

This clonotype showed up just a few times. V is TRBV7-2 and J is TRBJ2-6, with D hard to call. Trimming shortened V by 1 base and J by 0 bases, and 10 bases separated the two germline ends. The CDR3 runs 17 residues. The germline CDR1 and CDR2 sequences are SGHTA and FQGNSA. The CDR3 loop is CASSLVPTPSGANVLTF. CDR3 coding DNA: TGTGCCAGCAGCTTAGTTCCGACCCCCTCTGGGGCCAACGTCCTGACTTTC.

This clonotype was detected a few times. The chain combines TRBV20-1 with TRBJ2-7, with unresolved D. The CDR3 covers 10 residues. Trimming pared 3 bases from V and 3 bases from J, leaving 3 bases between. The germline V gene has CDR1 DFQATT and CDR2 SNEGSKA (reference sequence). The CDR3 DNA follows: TGCAGTGCTAGGGTCTACGAGCAGTACTTC. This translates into CSARVYEQYF.

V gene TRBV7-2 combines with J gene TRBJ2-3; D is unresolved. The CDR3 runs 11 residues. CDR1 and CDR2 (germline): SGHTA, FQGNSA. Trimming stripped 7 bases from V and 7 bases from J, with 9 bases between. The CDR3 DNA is TGTGCCAGCACGGTTATAAATACGCAGTATTTT. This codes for CASTVINTQYF.